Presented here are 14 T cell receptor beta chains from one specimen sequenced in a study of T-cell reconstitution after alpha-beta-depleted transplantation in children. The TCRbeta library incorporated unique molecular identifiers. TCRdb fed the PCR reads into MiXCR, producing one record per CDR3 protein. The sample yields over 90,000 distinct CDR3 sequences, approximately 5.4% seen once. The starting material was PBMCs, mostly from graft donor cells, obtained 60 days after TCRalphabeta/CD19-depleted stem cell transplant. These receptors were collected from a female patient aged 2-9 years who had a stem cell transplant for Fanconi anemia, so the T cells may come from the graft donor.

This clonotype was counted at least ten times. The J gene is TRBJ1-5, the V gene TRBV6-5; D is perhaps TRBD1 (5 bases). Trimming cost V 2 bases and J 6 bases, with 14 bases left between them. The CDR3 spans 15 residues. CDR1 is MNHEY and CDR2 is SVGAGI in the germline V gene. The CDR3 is CASSYGFGAGQPQHF. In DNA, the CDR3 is TGTGCCAGCAGTTACGGATTTGGGGCCGGTCAGCCCCAGCATTTT.

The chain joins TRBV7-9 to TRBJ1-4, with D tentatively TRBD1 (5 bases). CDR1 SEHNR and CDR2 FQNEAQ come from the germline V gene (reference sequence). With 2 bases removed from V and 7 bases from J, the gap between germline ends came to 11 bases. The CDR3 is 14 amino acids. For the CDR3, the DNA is TGTGCCAGCAGCTTAAGCACAGGCGGTGAAAAACTGTTTTTT. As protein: CASSLSTGGEKLFF.

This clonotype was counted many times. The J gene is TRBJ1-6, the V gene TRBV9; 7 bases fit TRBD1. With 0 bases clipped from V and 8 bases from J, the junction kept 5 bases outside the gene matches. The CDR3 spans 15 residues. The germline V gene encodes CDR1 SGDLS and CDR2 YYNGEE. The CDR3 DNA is TGTGCCAGCAGCGTAGAAGCAGGGGGTTATTCACCCCTCCACTTT. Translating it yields CASSVEAGGYSPLHF.

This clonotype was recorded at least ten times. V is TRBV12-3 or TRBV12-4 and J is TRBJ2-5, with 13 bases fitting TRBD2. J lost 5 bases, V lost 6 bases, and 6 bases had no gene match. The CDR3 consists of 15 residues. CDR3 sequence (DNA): TGTGCCAGCAGCCCAACTAGCGGGGGGGCCGAGACCCAGTACTTC. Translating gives CASSPTSGGAETQYF.

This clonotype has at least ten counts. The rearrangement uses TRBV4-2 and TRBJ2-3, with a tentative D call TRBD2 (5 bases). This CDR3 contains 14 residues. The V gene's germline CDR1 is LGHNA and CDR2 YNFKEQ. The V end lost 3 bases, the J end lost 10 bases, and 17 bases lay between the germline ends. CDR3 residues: CASSQDGLINAQYF. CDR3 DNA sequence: TGTGCCAGCAGCCAGGACGGACTGATTAATGCGCAGTATTTT.

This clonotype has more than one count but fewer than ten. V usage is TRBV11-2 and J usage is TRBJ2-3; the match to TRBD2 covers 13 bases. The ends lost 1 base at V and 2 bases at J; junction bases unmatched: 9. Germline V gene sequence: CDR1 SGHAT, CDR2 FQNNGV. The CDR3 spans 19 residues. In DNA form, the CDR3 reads TGTGCCAGCAGCTTAGGGGCGGGACTAGCGGGGCATTACACAGATACGCAGTATTTT. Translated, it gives CASSLGAGLAGHYTDTQYF.

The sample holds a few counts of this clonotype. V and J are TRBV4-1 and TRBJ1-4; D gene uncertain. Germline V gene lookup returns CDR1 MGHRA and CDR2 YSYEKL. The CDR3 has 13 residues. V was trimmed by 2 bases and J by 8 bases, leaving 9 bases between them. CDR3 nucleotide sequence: TGCGCCAGCAGCCAATTCATTCGGGAAAAACTGTTTTTT. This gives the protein CASSQFIREKLFF.

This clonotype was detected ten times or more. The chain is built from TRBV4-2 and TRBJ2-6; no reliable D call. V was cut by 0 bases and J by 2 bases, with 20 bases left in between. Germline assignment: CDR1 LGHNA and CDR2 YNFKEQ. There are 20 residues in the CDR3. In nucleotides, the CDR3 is TGTGCCAGCAGCCAAGAGGGCGTTAAGGCAGGTGGGACTGGGGCCAACGTCCTGACTTTC. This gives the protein CASSQEGVKAGGTGANVLTF.

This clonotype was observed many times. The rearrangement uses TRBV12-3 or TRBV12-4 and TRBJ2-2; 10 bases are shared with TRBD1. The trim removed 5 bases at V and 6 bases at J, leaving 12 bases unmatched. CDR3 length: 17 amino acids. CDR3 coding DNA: TGTGCCAGCAGTAAGGCCCCCGGGACAGGGGATCCCGGGGAGCTGTTTTTT. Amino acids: CASSKAPGTGDPGELFF.

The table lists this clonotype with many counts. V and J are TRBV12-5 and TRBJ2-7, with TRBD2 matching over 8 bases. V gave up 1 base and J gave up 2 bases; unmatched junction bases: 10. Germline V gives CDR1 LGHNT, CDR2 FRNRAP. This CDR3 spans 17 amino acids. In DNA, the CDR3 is TGTGCTAGTGGTTTGGCGAAGGATAGCGGGGCCACCTACGAGCAGTACTTC. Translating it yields CASGLAKDSGATYEQYF.

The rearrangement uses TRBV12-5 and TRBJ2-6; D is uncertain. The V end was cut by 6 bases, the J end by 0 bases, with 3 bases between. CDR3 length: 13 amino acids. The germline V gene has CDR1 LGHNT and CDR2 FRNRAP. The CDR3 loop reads CASGVSGANVLTF. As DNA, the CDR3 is TGTGCTAGTGGAGTCTCTGGGGCCAACGTCCTGACTTTC.

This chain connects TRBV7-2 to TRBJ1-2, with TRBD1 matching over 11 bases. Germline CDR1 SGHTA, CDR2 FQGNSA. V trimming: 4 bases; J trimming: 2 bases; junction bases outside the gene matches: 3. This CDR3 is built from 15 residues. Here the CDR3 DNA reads TGTGCCAGCAGCTCCCGGGACAGGGGGAACTATGGCTACACCTTC. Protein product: CASSSRDRGNYGYTF.

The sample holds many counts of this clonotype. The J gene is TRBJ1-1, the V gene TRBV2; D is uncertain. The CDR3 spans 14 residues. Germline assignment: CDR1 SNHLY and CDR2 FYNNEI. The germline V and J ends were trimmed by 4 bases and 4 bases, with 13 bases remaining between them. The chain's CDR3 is CASSGQLSGTEAFF. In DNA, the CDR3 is TGTGCCAGCAGTGGCCAGCTCTCGGGCACTGAAGCTTTCTTT.

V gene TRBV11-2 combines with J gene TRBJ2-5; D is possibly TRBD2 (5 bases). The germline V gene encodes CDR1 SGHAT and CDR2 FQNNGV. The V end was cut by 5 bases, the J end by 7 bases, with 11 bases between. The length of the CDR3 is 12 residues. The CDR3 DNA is TGTGCCAGCAGCCCCACGGCGGGGACCCAGTACTTC. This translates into CASSPTAGTQYF. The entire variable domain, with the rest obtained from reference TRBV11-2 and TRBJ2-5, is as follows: EAGVAQSPRYKIIEKRQSVAFWCNPISGHATLYWYQQILGQGPKLLIQFQNNGVVDDSQLPKDRFSAERLKGVDSTLKIQPAKLEDSAVYLCASSPTAGTQYFGPGTRLLVL.